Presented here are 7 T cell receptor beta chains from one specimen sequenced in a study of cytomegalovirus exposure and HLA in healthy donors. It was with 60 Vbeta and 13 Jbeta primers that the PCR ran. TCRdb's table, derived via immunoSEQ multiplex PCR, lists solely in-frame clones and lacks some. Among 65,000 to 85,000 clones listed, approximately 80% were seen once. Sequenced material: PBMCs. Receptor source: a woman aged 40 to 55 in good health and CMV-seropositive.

The DNA for the CDR3 is TGTGCCAGCACCGTCGGGGGGACAGGGAATTCACCCCTCCACTTT. Amino acids: CASTVGGTGNSPLHF. This chain joins TRBV7-9 and TRBJ1-6; 9 nucleotides line up with TRBD1. V dropped 7 bases and J dropped 7; count of bases not matched to a gene: 8. The V gene's germline CDR1 is SEHNR and CDR2 FQNEAQ (reference sequence). The CDR3 sequence is 15 residues long. Full variable domain (rest looked up from reference TRBV7-9 and TRBJ1-6): DTGVSQNPRHKITKRGQNVTFRCDPISEHNRLYWYRQTLGQGPEFLTYFQNEAQLEKSRLLSDRFSAERPKGSFSTLEIQRTEQGDSAMYLCASTVGGTGNSPLHFGNGTRLTVT.

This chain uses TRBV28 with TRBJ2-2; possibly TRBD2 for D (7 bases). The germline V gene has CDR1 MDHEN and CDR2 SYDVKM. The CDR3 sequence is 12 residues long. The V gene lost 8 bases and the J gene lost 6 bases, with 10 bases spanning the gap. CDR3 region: CASWGGPGELFF. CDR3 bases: TGTGCCAGCTGGGGGGGGCCCGGGGAGCTGTTTTTT. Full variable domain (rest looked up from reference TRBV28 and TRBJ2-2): DVKVTQSSRYLVKRTGEKVFLECVQDMDHENMFWYRQDPGLGLRLIYFSYDVKMKEKGDIPEGYSVSREKKERFSLILESASTNQTSMYLCASWGGPGELFFGEGSRLTVL.

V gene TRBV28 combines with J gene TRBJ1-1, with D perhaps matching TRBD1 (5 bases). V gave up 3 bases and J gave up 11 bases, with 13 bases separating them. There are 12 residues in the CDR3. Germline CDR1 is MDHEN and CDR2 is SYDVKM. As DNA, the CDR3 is TGTGCCAGCAGTTTGTTGGTCAGGGCGGCTTTCTTT. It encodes CASSLLVRAAFF.

The CDR3 DNA reads as TGTGCCTGTTGGGACAGGGCCTACGAGCAGTACTTC. As protein: CACWDRAYEQYF. V is TRBV30 and J is TRBJ2-7; 9 nucleotides line up with TRBD1. From germline, CDR1 is GTSNPN and CDR2 SVGIG (reference sequence). This CDR3 is 12 amino acids long. V lost 6 bases, J lost 2 bases, and 2 bases stayed unmatched.

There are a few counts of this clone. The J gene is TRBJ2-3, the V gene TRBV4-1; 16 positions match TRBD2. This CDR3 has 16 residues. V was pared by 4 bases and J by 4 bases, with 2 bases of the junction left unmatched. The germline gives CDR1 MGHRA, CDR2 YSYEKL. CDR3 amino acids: CASSRGLAGGSDTQYF. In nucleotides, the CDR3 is TGCGCCAGCAGCCGGGGACTAGCGGGGGGGTCAGATACGCAGTATTTT.

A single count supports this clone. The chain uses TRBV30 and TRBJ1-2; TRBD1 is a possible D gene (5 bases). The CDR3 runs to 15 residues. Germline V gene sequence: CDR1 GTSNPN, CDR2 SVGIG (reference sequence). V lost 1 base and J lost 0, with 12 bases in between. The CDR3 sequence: CAWSATTVSNYGYTF. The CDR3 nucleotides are TGTGCCTGGAGTGCAACGACAGTCTCTAACTATGGCTACACCTTC.

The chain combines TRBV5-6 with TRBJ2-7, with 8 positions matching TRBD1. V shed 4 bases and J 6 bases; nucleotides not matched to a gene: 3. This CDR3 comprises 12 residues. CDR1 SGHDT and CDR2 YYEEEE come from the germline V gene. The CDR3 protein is CASSRTGLEQYF. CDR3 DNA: TGTGCCAGCAGCCGGACAGGGCTCGAGCAGTACTTC.